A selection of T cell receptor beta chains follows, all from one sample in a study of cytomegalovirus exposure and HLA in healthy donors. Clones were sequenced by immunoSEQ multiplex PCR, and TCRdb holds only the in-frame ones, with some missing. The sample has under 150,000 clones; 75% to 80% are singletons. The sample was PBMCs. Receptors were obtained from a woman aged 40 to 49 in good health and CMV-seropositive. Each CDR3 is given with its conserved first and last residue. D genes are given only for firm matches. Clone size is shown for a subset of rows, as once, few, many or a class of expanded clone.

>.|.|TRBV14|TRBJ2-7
TGTGCCAGCAGCCAACTGGGCAGGTCCCCCTACGAGCAGTACTTC
CASSQLGRSPYEQYF
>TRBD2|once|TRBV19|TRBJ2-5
TGTGCCAGTAGTATGCTAGCGGGGAAAGAGACCCAGTACTTC
CASSMLAGKETQYF
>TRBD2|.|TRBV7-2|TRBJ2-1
TGTGCCAGCAGCCTTGGGACTATCCAGAGCTCCTACAATGAGCAGTTCTTC
CASSLGTIQSSYNEQFF
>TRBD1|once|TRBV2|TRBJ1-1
TGTGCCAGCAGTGGACAGGGCGGTGGGGAAGCTTTCTTT
CASSGQGGGEAFF
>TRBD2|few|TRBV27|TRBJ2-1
TGTGCCAGCAGTATGCGGGGCGGGAGCGGTTTTGGCGAGCAGTTCTTC
CASSMRGGSGFGEQFF
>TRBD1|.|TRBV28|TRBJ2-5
TGTGCCAGCAGTTCCGCACAGGGGGCAGAGACCCAGTACTTC
CASSSAQGAETQYF
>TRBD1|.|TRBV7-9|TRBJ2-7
TGTGCCAGCAGGTTAGGACAGGTGGGCCGGAGGTGGTCCTACGAGCAGTACTTC
CASRLGQVGRRWSYEQYF
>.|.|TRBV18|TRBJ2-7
TGTGCCAGCTCACCGAGCGAATACTACGAGCAGTACTTC
CASSPSEYYEQYF
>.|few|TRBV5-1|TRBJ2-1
TGCGCCAGCAGCTTGGCTACTTTAAATGAGCAGTTCTTC
CASSLATLNEQFF
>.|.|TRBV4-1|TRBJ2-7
TGCGCCAGCCCGGAGATGCACTCACAGGTATCGCTTTCCTACGAGCAGTACTTC
CASPEMHSQVSLSYEQYF
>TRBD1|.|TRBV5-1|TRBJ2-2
TGCGCCAGCAGTGGACAGGGCACGAGCACCGGGGAGCTGTTTTTT
CASSGQGTSTGELFF
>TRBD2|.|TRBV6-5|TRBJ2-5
TGTGCCAGCAGTTACGTAACCGCTAGCGGGAGTGGGACCCAGTACTTC
CASSYVTASGSGTQYF
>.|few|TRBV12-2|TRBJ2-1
TGTGCAAGTCGCCCCCACCGGACTAGCGTATCCTACAATGAGCAGTTCTTC
CASRPHRTSVSYNEQFF
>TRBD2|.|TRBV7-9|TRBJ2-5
TGTGCCAGCAGCTTAGGACTAGCAAGAGAGACCCAGTACTTC
CASSLGLARETQYF
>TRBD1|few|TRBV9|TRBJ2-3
TGTGCCAGCAGCACCCGGACAGGTTCCCCTACCCCACAGGGTACGCAGTATTTT
CASSTRTGSPTPQGTQYF
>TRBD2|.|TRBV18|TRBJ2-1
TGTGCCAGCTCACCACCGGGAATTAGCGGGAATCTAAATGAGCAGTTCTTC
CASSPPGISGNLNEQFF
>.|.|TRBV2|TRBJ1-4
TGTGCCAGCAGTGAACAGGGGCATGGGGGTGAAAAACTGTTTTTT
CASSEQGHGGEKLFF
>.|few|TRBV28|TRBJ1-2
TGTGCCAGCAGTTTACCCGGTGGGACACTCACCCACGGCTACACCTTC
CASSLPGGTLTHGYTF
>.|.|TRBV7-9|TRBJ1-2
TGTGCCAGCAGCTCAGGCCTCAGTCTTATAGGCGGCTACACCTTC
CASSSGLSLIGGYTF
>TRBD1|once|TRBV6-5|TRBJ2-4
TGTGCCAGCAGTTACTCGACAGGGGGAAACATTCAGTACTTC
CASSYSTGGNIQYF
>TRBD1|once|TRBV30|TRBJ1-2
TGTGCCTGGAGTTCTACAGGGGGCGATGGCTACACCTTC
CAWSSTGGDGYTF
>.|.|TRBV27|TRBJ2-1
TGTGCCAGCAGGATGGCAGTGGCAGCGGACTACAATGAGCAGTTCTTC
CASRMAVAADYNEQFF
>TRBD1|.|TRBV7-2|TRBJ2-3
TGTGCCAGCAGCCACCAAGGGACAGTTAGCACAGATACGCAGTATTTT
CASSHQGTVSTDTQYF
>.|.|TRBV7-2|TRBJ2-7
TGTGCCAGCAGCTTATACCAGAGGTGGAGTGAGAAGTACTTC
CASSLYQRWSEKYF
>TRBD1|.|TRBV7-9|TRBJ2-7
TGTGCCAGCAGCAGACAGGGGGGGCTATACGCGCAGTACTTC
CASSRQGGLYAQYF
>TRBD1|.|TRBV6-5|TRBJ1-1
TGTGCCAGCAGTTACTCCCGGGACAGGGTCACTGAAGCTTTCTTT
CASSYSRDRVTEAFF
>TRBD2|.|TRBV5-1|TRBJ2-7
TGCGCCAGCAGCTTGGTGGCGGGAGCGAACTACGAGCAGTACTTC
CASSLVAGANYEQYF
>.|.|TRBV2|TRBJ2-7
TGTGCCAGCAGTGTAGAGGGAAGCTCCTACGAGCAGTACTTC
CASSVEGSSYEQYF
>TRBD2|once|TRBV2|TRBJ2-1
TGTGCCAGCAAAGGGTTAGCGGGAGGGGGGTTGGGTTTCTTC
CASKGLAGGGLGFF
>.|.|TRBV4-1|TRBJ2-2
TGCGCCAGCAGCCCCCAGGGGCTGAACACCGGGGAGCTGTTTTTT
CASSPQGLNTGELFF
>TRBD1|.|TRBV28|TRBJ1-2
TGTGCCAGCAGTCCCGGGACAGACTATGGCTACACCTTC
CASSPGTDYGYTF
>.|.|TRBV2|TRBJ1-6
TGTGCCAGCACTGATACGGGGGGCTCCTATAATTCACCCCTCCACTTT
CASTDTGGSYNSPLHF
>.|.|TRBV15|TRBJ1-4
TGTGCCACCAGCCCGATGGGCGGGGAAAAACTGTTTTTT
CATSPMGGEKLFF
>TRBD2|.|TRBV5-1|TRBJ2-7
TGCGCCAGCAGCTTGGTGCTAGCGGGTTACGAGCAGTACTTC
CASSLVLAGYEQYF
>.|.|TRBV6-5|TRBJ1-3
TGTGCCAGCATGGGCAGAAGAAACGCCATATATTTT
CASMGRRNAIYF
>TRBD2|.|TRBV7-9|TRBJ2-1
TGTGCCAGCAGCCGGACTAGCGCTTACAATGAGCAGTTCTTC
CASSRTSAYNEQFF
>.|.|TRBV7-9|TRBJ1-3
TGTTCCAGCAGCCAAATGGACAGCACCATATATTTT
CSSSQMDSTIYF
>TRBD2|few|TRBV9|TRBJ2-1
TGTGCCAGCAGCAGAGGGGCGGGAGAAGTTTACAATGAGCAGTTCTTC
CASSRGAGEVYNEQFF
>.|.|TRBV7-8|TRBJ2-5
TGTGCCAGCAGCTTGAGGAGGCTGGGGATGGAGACCCAGTACTTC
CASSLRRLGMETQYF
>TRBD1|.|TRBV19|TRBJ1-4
TGTGCCAGTAGTAGACAGGGTGATGAAAAACTGTTTTTT
CASSRQGDEKLFF
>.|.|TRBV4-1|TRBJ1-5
TGCGCCAGCAGCCAAGGCGGCTATCAGCCCCAGCATTTT
CASSQGGYQPQHF